This passage covers 27 T cell receptor beta chains from one sample sequenced in a study of cytomegalovirus exposure and HLA in healthy donors. Use of 60 Vbeta and 13 Jbeta primers characterized the PCR. The repertoire was sequenced with immunoSEQ multiplex PCR; TCRdb's copy has only in-frame clones and lacks some. The table has roughly 140,000 clones, approximately 79% seen once. Sequencing was performed on PBMCs. Source of these receptors: a male donor in good health and CMV-seronegative.

This clone was observed a few times. This rearrangement joins TRBV18 to TRBJ2-4, with D possibly TRBD2 on 5 matching bases. CDR1 and CDR2 from the germline V gene are KGHSH and LQKENI. This CDR3 spans 15 amino acids. Trimming pared 3 bases from V and 5 bases from J, leaving 14 bases between. For the CDR3, the DNA is TGTGCCAGCTCACCCAGTCGGGTGCGGGAAAACATTCAGTACTTC. Its translation is CASSPSRVRENIQYF.

This clone was seen a single time. The chain combines TRBV18 with TRBJ2-1; TRBD2 aligns across 8 bases. The CDR3 is 14 amino acids. V lost 4 bases to trimming and J lost 10 bases; unmatched junction nucleotides: 9. Germline CDR1 and CDR2: KGHSH and LQKENI. In DNA form, the CDR3 reads TGTGCCAGCTCACGGTTGGCGCGGGAGGAAGAGCAGTTCTTC. The encoded protein is CASSRLAREEEQFF. Based on the CDR3 plus reference TRBV18 and TRBJ2-1, the full variable domain is NAGVMQNPRHLVRRRGQEARLRCSPMKGHSHVYWYRQLPEEGLKFMVYLQKENIIDESGMPKERFSAEFPKEGPSILRIQQVVRGDSAAYFCASSRLAREEEQFFGPGTRLTVL.

The chain employs TRBV5-1 and TRBJ2-5; a possible D gene is TRBD1 (5 bases). Germline loops: CDR1 SGHRS, CDR2 YFSETQ. V lost 0 bases, J lost 1 base, and 10 bases lay in between. The CDR3 covers 15 residues. CDR3: CASSLEVGAQETQYF. The CDR3 nucleotides read TGCGCCAGCAGCTTGGAGGTAGGGGCCCAAGAGACCCAGTACTTC.

The CDR3 nucleotides read TGCGCCAGCAGCCAACTTTCCGAACCCACCGGGGAGCTGTTTTTT. It yields the protein CASSQLSEPTGELFF. The chain uses TRBV5-1 and TRBJ2-2; D gene uncertain. Germline assignment: CDR1 SGHRS and CDR2 YFSETQ. The CDR3 consists of 15 residues. Trimming removed 4 bases from V and 4 bases from J, with 14 bases in between.

The J gene is TRBJ2-3, the V gene TRBV4-2; no firm D call. The CDR3 loop spans 17 amino acids. The germline CDR1 and CDR2 sequences are LGHNA and YNFKEQ. Trimming took off 0 bases at V and 0 bases at J, with 13 bases between the two ends. The CDR3 is CASSQDRNATSTDTQYF. In nucleotides, the CDR3 is TGTGCCAGCAGCCAAGATAGAAATGCGACTAGCACAGATACGCAGTATTTT.

In regard to this clone: At the DNA level, this CDR3 is encoded by other sequences in the same sample as well. V usage is TRBV6-5 and J usage is TRBJ1-2; 8 positions agree with TRBD1. The CDR3 is 13 residues long. Germline V gene lookup returns CDR1 MNHEY and CDR2 SVGAGI. The V segment lost 6 bases and the J segment 4 bases; nucleotides outside the gene matches: 4. CDR3 in amino acids: CASRRGQGYGYTF. CDR3 coding DNA: TGTGCCAGCAGACGCGGACAGGGCTATGGCTACACCTTC.

V usage is TRBV9 and J usage is TRBJ2-7; 8 bases match TRBD2. V lost 4 bases and J lost 0; bases outside the gene matches: 12. Germline CDR1 and CDR2: SGDLS and YYNGEE. The CDR3 has 17 amino acids. The CDR3 loop is CASSPAGGASYSYEQYF. The CDR3 region has the DNA TGTGCCAGCAGCCCTGCCGGGGGGGCGAGCTACTCCTACGAGCAGTACTTC.

CDR3 in amino acids: CASSQDHQISGNTIYF. CDR3 bases: TGCGCCAGCAGCCAAGATCACCAGATCTCTGGAAACACCATATATTTT. The chain carries TRBV4-3 and TRBJ1-3; unclear D gene. Germline values: CDR1 LGHNA, CDR2 YSLEER. This CDR3 region has 16 residues. Trimming shortened V by 0 bases and J by 0 bases, and 9 bases separated the two germline ends.

The rearrangement links TRBV18 to TRBJ1-1, with TRBD1 matching over 9 bases. Germline CDR1 reads KGHSH; CDR2 reads LQKENI. With 1 base clipped from V and 3 bases from J, the junction kept 6 bases outside the gene matches. The CDR3 length is 16 residues. In nucleotides, the CDR3 is TGTGCCAGCTCACCACGACTACAGGGGGCGGACACTGAAGCTTTCTTT. Translation gives CASSPRLQGADTEAFF.

This chain joins TRBV5-5 and TRBJ1-5; perhaps TRBD1 as D (6 bases). The V gene's germline CDR1 is SGHKS and CDR2 YYEKEE (reference sequence). The CDR3 has 14 residues. V was pared by 4 bases and J by 10 bases, with 18 bases between. In DNA, the CDR3 is TGTGCCAGCAGCCGACAGGCCCCCGATCGTCCCCAGCATTTT. Amino acids: CASSRQAPDRPQHF.

The V gene is TRBV9, the J gene TRBJ1-2; 7 bases line up with TRBD1. Losses at the gene ends were 0 bases for V and 8 bases for J; bases not matched to a gene: 10. The germline V gene has CDR1 SGDLS and CDR2 YYNGEE. CDR3 length: 15 amino acids. The CDR3 DNA sequence: TGTGCCAGCAGCGTAGCGGCCACAGGGGCCGGGGGCTACACCTTC. Its protein product is CASSVAATGAGGYTF.

This clone showed up just once. This sequence joins TRBV7-9 and TRBJ1-1; D is unresolved. V dropped 1 base and J dropped 8 bases, with 11 bases sitting between them. This CDR3 is built from 13 residues. Looked up from germline, CDR1 is SEHNR and CDR2 is FQNEAQ (reference sequence). In nucleotides, the CDR3 is TGTGCCAGCAGCTTAGTGGTGGGAGGGGAAGCTTTCTTT. It is translated as CASSLVVGGEAFF. The full variable domain, with the rest looked up from reference TRBV7-9 and TRBJ1-1, is DTGVSQNPRHKITKRGQNVTFRCDPISEHNRLYWYRQTLGQGPEFLTYFQNEAQLEKSRLLSDRFSAERPKGSFSTLEIQRTEQGDSAMYLCASSLVVGGEAFFGQGTRLTVV.

This rearrangement joins TRBV19 to TRBJ1-2; no firm D call. Germline CDR1 and CDR2: LNHDA and SQIVND (reference sequence). The V end was cut by 5 bases, the J end by 4 bases, with 8 bases between. CDR3 length: 12 amino acids. The CDR3 protein is CASSSFPYGYTF. In DNA, the CDR3 is TGTGCCAGTAGTTCATTCCCCTATGGCTACACCTTC.

This clone was seen only once. The chain employs TRBV7-9 and TRBJ1-2; the match to TRBD1 covers 8 bases. CDR1 is SEHNR and CDR2 is FQNEAQ in the germline V gene (reference sequence). V was clipped by 5 bases and J by 7 bases; unmatched bases: 12. This CDR3 contains 15 residues. DNA of the CDR3: TGTGCCAGCAGCCCTAAAAGCCGCACAGGGGGTGGCTACACCTTC. This sequence encodes CASSPKSRTGGGYTF.

The chain has TRBV6-5 and TRBJ1-2; D is uncertain. The germline V gene has CDR1 MNHEY and CDR2 SVGAGI. Trimming left V 2 bases short and J 0 bases short, with 7 bases between. CDR3 length: 14 amino acids. The CDR3 region has the DNA TGTGCCAGCAGTTACGGCAAATCTAACTATGGCTACACCTTC. It yields the protein CASSYGKSNYGYTF.

The sample holds one count of this clone. The genes are TRBV7-8 and TRBJ2-7, with D perhaps matching TRBD2 (6 bases). Trimming removed 6 bases at V and 1 base at J, with 10 bases between. The CDR3 has 13 residues. CDR1 and CDR2 from the germline V gene are SGHVS and FQNEAQ. The CDR3 DNA follows: TGTGCCAGCAGAATTAGCGGTTCCTACGAGCAGTACTTC. It is translated as CASRISGSYEQYF. The variable domain in full, completed from reference TRBV7-8 and TRBJ2-7, reads GAGVSQSPRYKVAKRGQDVALRCDPISGHVSLFWYQQALGQGPEFLTYFQNEAQLDKSGLPSDRFFAERPEGSVSTLKIQRTQQEDSAVYLCASRISGSYEQYFGPGTRLTVT.

The rearrangement uses TRBV19 and TRBJ1-3; D possibly corresponds to TRBD1 (5 bases). The length of the CDR3 is 15 residues. V lost 8 bases and J 0 bases, leaving 14 bases between the germline ends. Germline values: CDR1 LNHDA, CDR2 SQIVND (reference sequence). CDR3 sequence: CASGENRPSGNTIYF. The CDR3 DNA reads TGTGCCAGTGGTGAGAACAGGCCCTCTGGAAACACCATATATTTT.

This chain joins TRBV18 and TRBJ1-2, with 7 nucleotides matching TRBD1. This CDR3 comprises 17 residues. Trimming removed 3 bases from V and 7 bases from J; junction bases left unmatched: 17. Germline lookup yields CDR1 KGHSH and CDR2 LQKENI. CDR3 protein: CASSPPLAGGILGGYTF. The CDR3 coding sequence is TGTGCCAGCTCACCCCCCCTCGCAGGGGGAATCCTTGGTGGCTACACCTTC.

This chain joins TRBV5-1 and TRBJ2-5; 11 positions match TRBD2. This CDR3 region has 16 residues. V shed 0 bases and J 4 bases; nucleotides not matched to a gene: 5. The germline V gene encodes CDR1 SGHRS and CDR2 YFSETQ. The CDR3 region has the DNA TGCGCCAGCAGCTTGGCCCTAGCGGGGGGCGGAGAGACCCAGTACTTC. Translation: CASSLALAGGGETQYF. Full variable domain (missing parts from reference TRBV5-1 and TRBJ2-5): KAGVTQTPRYLIKTRGQQVTLSCSPISGHRSVSWYQQTPGQGLQFLFEYFSETQRNKGNFPGRFSGRQFSNSRSEMNVSTLELGDSALYLCASSLALAGGGETQYFGPGTRLLVL.

The V and J genes are TRBV11-2 and TRBJ2-5; 9 bases align to TRBD1. The trim removed 4 bases at V and 5 bases at J, leaving 5 bases unmatched. The CDR3 contains 14 residues. Germline V lookup: CDR1 SGHAT, CDR2 FQNNGV. CDR3: CASSSGQGLETQYF. The CDR3 bases are TGTGCCAGCAGCTCGGGACAGGGACTGGAGACCCAGTACTTC.

The DNA for the CDR3 is TGTGCCAGCAGCTTTGAGGGAACGAGCTGTGGCTACACCTTC. It yields the protein CASSFEGTSCGYTF. The genes are TRBV7-9 and TRBJ1-2; D is unresolved. This CDR3 has 14 residues. Germline V CDR1 and CDR2: SEHNR, FQNEAQ (reference sequence). The ends were cut back, 3 bases at V and 7 bases at J, with 15 bases in the middle.

The rearrangement joins TRBV23-1 to TRBJ1-2, with D maybe TRBD1 (6 bases). TRBV23-1 is filed as an ORF, its function uncertain. V lost 4 bases to trimming and J lost 6 bases, with 15 bases between them. The CDR3 totals 14 residues. The CDR3 protein is CASSPGGRGDGYTF. CDR3 sequence (DNA): TGCGCCAGCAGTCCCGGGGGGCGCGGGGATGGCTACACCTTC.

This chain links TRBV6-5 with TRBJ1-1; weak D call: TRBD1 (5 bases). Trimming cost V 0 bases and J 7 bases, with 12 bases left between them. There are 14 residues in the CDR3. Germline assignment: CDR1 MNHEY and CDR2 SVGAGI. The CDR3 nucleotides are TGTGCCAGCAGTTACTCTGCGGGGGAGGTTGAAGCTTTCTTT. This encodes CASSYSAGEVEAFF.

The V gene is TRBV7-2, the J gene TRBJ1-1; no firm D call. V shed 4 bases and J shed 3 bases, with 12 bases lying between them. Germline V CDR1 and CDR2: SGHTA, FQGNSA. The CDR3 has 14 amino acids. CDR3 region: CASSSNMGDTEAFF. The DNA of the CDR3 is TGTGCCAGCAGCTCAAATATGGGAGACACTGAAGCTTTCTTT.

The chain carries TRBV10-3 and TRBJ1-1; D not resolved. The V gene's germline CDR1 is ENHRY and CDR2 SYGVKD. This CDR3 is built from 15 residues. Trimming left V 0 bases short and J 1 base short, with 9 bases between. The DNA for the CDR3 is TGTGCCATCAGTGAGTCTGCCAGGCCGAACACTGAAGCTTTCTTT. Its protein is CAISESARPNTEAFF.

This chain connects TRBV5-1 to TRBJ1-5; a possible D gene is TRBD1 (5 bases). Trimming shortened V by 4 bases and J by 5 bases, and 10 bases separated the two germline ends. The CDR3 totals 13 residues. CDR1 and CDR2 (germline): SGHRS, YFSETQ. CDR3 DNA: TGCGCCAGCAGCCGCGACAGAGATCAGCCCCAGCATTTT. Protein sequence: CASSRDRDQPQHF.

V gene TRBV2 combines with J gene TRBJ2-2; 11 nucleotides match TRBD2. This CDR3 has 16 amino acids. Germline values: CDR1 SNHLY, CDR2 FYNNEI. V gave up 4 bases and J gave up 5 bases; unmatched junction bases: 6. CDR3 sequence reads: CASSVVLAGDTGELFF. In nucleotides, the CDR3 is TGTGCCAGCAGTGTGGTACTAGCGGGAGATACCGGGGAGCTGTTTTTT.